These 27 T cell receptor beta chains were all obtained from the same sample, sequenced in a study of T-cell reconstitution after alpha-beta-depleted transplantation in children. TCRbeta library preparation incorporated unique molecular identifiers. MiXCR, applied by TCRdb to the PCR reads, yields one record per CDR3 protein. The data hold hundreds of thousands of distinct CDR3 sequences, with about 15% observed a single time. Sample: PBMCs from the stem cell graft donor, taken from the stem cell graft. The source is a human donor who donated a stem cell graft to a child with acute myeloid leukemia.

The chain employs TRBV25-1 and TRBJ2-6; D gene uncertain. Germline V lookup: CDR1 MGHDK, CDR2 SYGVNS. The CDR3 runs to 16 residues. V lost 1 base, J lost 2 bases, and 9 bases lay in between. The CDR3 here is CASSESRATGANVLTF. The CDR3, as DNA: TGTGCCAGCAGTGAATCCCGGGCCACTGGGGCCAACGTCCTGACTTTC. Full variable domain (rest looked up from reference TRBV25-1 and TRBJ2-6): EADIYQTPRYLVIGTGKKITLECSQTMGHDKMYWYQQDPGMELHLIHYSYGVNSTEKGDLSSESTVSRIRTEHFPLTLESARPSHTSQYLCASSESRATGANVLTFGAGSRLTVL.

V gene TRBV7-9 combines with J gene TRBJ2-7; tentative D call: TRBD1 (6 bases). This CDR3 region has 15 residues. Germline loops: CDR1 SEHNR, CDR2 FQNEAQ (reference sequence). V dropped 2 bases and J dropped 6 bases, with 17 bases sitting between them. CDR3 DNA sequence: TGTGCCAGCAGCTTAAAAGGGGGATATCCCCTCGAGCAGTACGTC. It yields the protein CASSLKGGYPLEQYV.

This clonotype was seen a handful of times. The CDR3 bases are TGTGCCAGCAGTCTGTACAGCGGAGGGCAAGATACGCAGTATTTT. This gives the protein CASSLYSGGQDTQYF. The rearrangement links TRBV27 to TRBJ2-3; D is possibly TRBD2 (6 bases). Germline loops: CDR1 MNHEY, CDR2 SMNVEV (reference sequence). Trimming cost V 5 bases and J 5 bases, with 17 bases left between them. CDR3 length: 15 residues.

This clonotype was detected many times. The chain employs TRBV29-1 and TRBJ2-5; D may match TRBD1 or TRBD2 (6 bases each). This CDR3 has 14 residues. Trimming removed 3 bases at V and 5 bases at J, with 16 bases between. The germline V gene has CDR1 SQVTM and CDR2 ANQGSEA. The CDR3 sequence is CSVDPRGAWETQYF. In nucleotides, the CDR3 is TGCAGCGTTGATCCTAGGGGGGCCTGGGAGACCCAGTACTTC.

This clonotype was seen a handful of times. The chain joins TRBV24-1 to TRBJ1-1; D may be TRBD1 (6 bases). Between the trimmed V and J ends, which lost 3 bases and 8 bases, there was a span of 18 bases. Germline CDR1 KGHDR, CDR2 SFDVKD. The CDR3 has 15 residues. CDR3 sequence: CATSDPQTPQGEAFF. For the CDR3, the DNA is TGTGCCACCAGTGATCCGCAGACCCCACAGGGCGAAGCTTTCTTT.

There are a few counts of this clonotype. The chain recombines TRBV12-3 or TRBV12-4 with TRBJ1-3; 8 nucleotides match TRBD1. The CDR3 covers 18 residues. The J segment lost 2 bases and the V segment lost 5 bases, leaving 14 bases of the junction unmatched. CDR3 amino acids: CASSSRQGKVYTGNTIYF. The CDR3, as DNA: TGTGCCAGCAGTAGTCGACAGGGGAAGGTCTATACTGGAAACACCATATATTTT.

There are many counts of this clonotype. The chain combines TRBV20-1 with TRBJ1-2; D is possibly TRBD1 (6 bases). Deletions cut 3 bases from V and 3 bases from J, with 8 bases between. Germline V gene sequence: CDR1 DFQATT, CDR2 SNEGSKA (reference sequence). The CDR3 is made up of 12 amino acids. This CDR3 is CSASGQYYGYTF. DNA for the CDR3: TGCAGTGCTAGCGGACAGTACTATGGCTACACCTTC.

This clonotype was found a few times. The chain carries TRBV10-3 and TRBJ1-6; D unclear. Germline CDR1 ENHRY, CDR2 SYGVKD. V was trimmed by 2 bases and J by 9 bases, leaving 14 bases between them. The CDR3 is made up of 15 amino acids. The CDR3 nucleotides are TGTGCCATCAGTGAGAGGTCGGGAGAGGGTTCACCCCTCCACTTT. Translated, it gives CAISERSGEGSPLHF.

This clonotype was observed many times. The chain has TRBV5-6 and TRBJ1-5; 9 bases fit TRBD1. Trimming removed 0 bases from V and 4 bases from J; junction bases left unmatched: 2. This CDR3 is built from 15 residues. CDR1 and CDR2 from the germline V gene are SGHDT and YYEEEE. CDR3 sequence: CASSLAGQGNQPQHF. The CDR3 DNA is TGTGCCAGCAGCTTGGCAGGACAGGGGAATCAGCCCCAGCATTTT.

This clonotype has a count of ten or more. The chain links TRBV20-1 to TRBJ1-4; possibly TRBD1 for D (5 bases). CDR3 length: 14 residues. The V gene lost 2 bases and the J gene lost 5 bases, with 12 bases spanning the gap. Germline lookup yields CDR1 DFQATT and CDR2 SNEGSKA (reference sequence). CDR3 DNA sequence: TGCAGTGCTAGATTCGGGGGGGACAATGAAAAACTGTTTTTT. Its translation is CSARFGGDNEKLFF.

The rearrangement uses TRBV27 and TRBJ2-2; D is unresolved. The V gene's germline CDR1 is MNHEY and CDR2 SMNVEV (reference sequence). The CDR3 has 16 residues. V was cut by 1 base and J by 6 bases, with 15 bases left in between. The CDR3 DNA sequence: TGTGCCAGCAGTTTATATGGTGGGGTAGCACCCGGGGAGCTGTTTTTT. Residues: CASSLYGGVAPGELFF.

This clonotype has just a few counts. V usage is TRBV20-1 and J usage is TRBJ1-5; TRBD1 might be the D (6 bases). V lost 4 bases and J 5 bases, leaving 12 bases between the germline ends. CDR1 and CDR2 from the germline V gene are DFQATT and SNEGSKA (reference sequence). This CDR3 is built from 13 residues. The chain's CDR3 is CSAKGEADQPQHF. CDR3 nucleotides: TGCAGTGCTAAGGGGGAGGCCGATCAGCCCCAGCATTTT.

This clonotype was recorded at least ten times. The chain carries TRBV20-1 and TRBJ2-1; 7 nucleotides align to TRBD1. The V segment lost 0 bases and the J segment 6 bases; nucleotides outside the gene matches: 2. CDR1 DFQATT and CDR2 SNEGSKA come from the germline V gene (reference sequence). The CDR3 runs to 13 residues. CDR3 sequence reads: CSARDSGGNEQFF. The CDR3 DNA sequence: TGCAGTGCTAGAGATTCAGGGGGCAATGAGCAGTTCTTC.

This clonotype was seen repeatedly, ten times or more. This chain links TRBV15 with TRBJ2-5; perhaps D is TRBD1 or TRBD2 (5 bases each). This CDR3 contains 15 residues. The V end lost 0 bases, the J end lost 5 bases, and 13 bases lay between the germline ends. The germline gives CDR1 LNHNV, CDR2 YYDKDF (reference sequence). This CDR3 is CATSRDRGAWETQYF. CDR3 DNA: TGTGCCACCAGCAGAGATCGGGGCGCGTGGGAGACCCAGTACTTC.

The chain couples TRBV10-3 to TRBJ1-1, with a tentative D call TRBD1 (5 bases). Germline V gives CDR1 ENHRY, CDR2 SYGVKD. The germline V and J ends were trimmed by 4 bases and 3 bases, with 12 bases remaining between them. The CDR3 loop spans 14 amino acids. The chain's CDR3 is CAISVGEGYTEAFF. The CDR3 nucleotides read TGTGCCATCAGTGTGGGTGAGGGGTACACTGAAGCTTTCTTT.

The genes are TRBV5-1 and TRBJ2-1, with TRBD1 matching over 10 bases. Germline loops: CDR1 SGHRS, CDR2 YFSETQ. V shed 2 bases and J 2 bases; nucleotides not matched to a gene: 13. The CDR3 has 19 residues. This CDR3 is CASSLLSPGQGIPYNEQFF. Written as DNA, the CDR3 is TGCGCCAGCAGCTTACTCTCTCCGGGACAGGGGATTCCCTACAATGAGCAGTTCTTC.

This clonotype has just a few counts. This chain connects TRBV4-2 to TRBJ1-1; TRBD1 matches at 8 bases. CDR3 length: 13 residues. The V gene end was trimmed by 10 bases and the J gene end by 1 base; junction bases not matched to a gene: 5. The germline gives CDR1 LGHNA, CDR2 YNFKEQ. CDR3 nucleotides: TGTGCCATCGCAGGGGGCAGGAACACTGAAGCTTTCTTT. It codes for CAIAGGRNTEAFF.

This clonotype was observed at least ten times. The chain has TRBV7-3 and TRBJ2-2; 9 bases are shared with TRBD1. CDR1 and CDR2 from the germline V gene are SGHTA and FQGTGA. CDR3 size: 12 residues. V gave up 2 bases and J gave up 12 bases; unmatched junction bases: 1. This CDR3 is CASSLGQGKLFF. CDR3 nucleotides: TGTGCCAGCAGCTTAGGACAGGGGAAGCTGTTTTTT.

This clonotype has at least ten counts. The chain recombines TRBV6-4 with TRBJ1-1; unclear D gene. V lost 6 bases, J lost 1 base, and 6 bases lay in between. CDR3 length: 12 residues. Looked up from germline, CDR1 is MRHNA and CDR2 is SNTAGT. In DNA form, the CDR3 reads TGTGCCAGCAGCGTAAGGAACACTGAAGCTTTCTTT. Protein: CASSVRNTEAFF.

V gene TRBV7-9 combines with J gene TRBJ1-5, with 8 bases identical to TRBD1. CDR1 SEHNR and CDR2 FQNEAQ come from the germline V gene (reference sequence). This CDR3 contains 17 residues. V dropped 5 bases and J dropped 0; count of bases not matched to a gene: 9. CDR3 residues: CASSRGQGSLSNQPQHF. The CDR3 nucleotides read TGTGCCAGCAGCCGCGGACAGGGTTCTCTTAGCAATCAGCCCCAGCATTTT.

This clonotype was counted between two and nine times. V and J are TRBV27 and TRBJ1-5; D perhaps matches TRBD1 (5 bases). CDR1 and CDR2 (germline): MNHEY, SMNVEV (reference sequence). CDR3 length: 13 residues. Between the trimmed V and J ends, which lost 3 bases and 3 bases, there was a span of 6 bases. CDR3 bases: TGTGCCAGCAGTTTGGACATCAATCAGCCCCAGCATTTT. Amino acids: CASSLDINQPQHF.

The genes are TRBV7-2 and TRBJ1-4, with a weak D call TRBD1 (6 bases). Germline CDR1 reads SGHTA; CDR2 reads FQGNSA. CDR3 length: 15 residues. Trimming removed 4 bases from V and 3 bases from J, with 12 bases in between. For the CDR3, the DNA is TGTGCCAGCAGCTCCCAGGGGAGGTCTAATGAAAAACTGTTTTTT. Translating it yields CASSSQGRSNEKLFF.

The rearrangement links TRBV25-1 to TRBJ2-3; 8 bases match TRBD1. V lost 4 bases to trimming and J lost 5 bases; unmatched junction nucleotides: 5. The CDR3 runs 14 residues. From germline, CDR1 is MGHDK and CDR2 SYGVNS. The CDR3 loop reads CASSVTGAGDTQYF. As DNA, the CDR3 is TGTGCCAGCAGTGTGACAGGGGCGGGAGATACGCAGTATTTT.

This CDR3 reads CASSGGRGRTDTQYF. Here the CDR3 DNA reads TGCGCCAGCAGCGGTGGTAGGGGCCGGACAGATACGCAGTATTTT. J is TRBJ2-3 and V is TRBV5-1, with D possibly matching TRBD1 (5 bases). CDR1 and CDR2 from the germline V gene are SGHRS and YFSETQ. V shed 4 bases and J shed 3 bases, with 15 bases lying between them. The CDR3 loop spans 15 amino acids.

This clonotype was seen at least ten times. This chain joins TRBV11-2 and TRBJ2-5, with 8 bases lining up with TRBD1. Germline-derived CDR1 and CDR2 are SGHAT and FQNNGV. V shed 5 bases and J 3 bases; nucleotides not matched to a gene: 11. This CDR3 has 16 amino acids. For the CDR3, the DNA is TGTGCCAGCAGCCGAGCTTCAGGGGGCGTAGAAGAGACCCAGTACTTC. This codes for CASSRASGGVEETQYF.

In its sample, this clonotype was seen a few times. The chain carries TRBV7-2 and TRBJ1-2; TRBD1 matches 10 bases. The CDR3 totals 15 residues. From germline, CDR1 is SGHTA and CDR2 FQGNSA. The V and J ends lost 3 bases and 8 bases, in that order; junction bases with no gene match: 9. CDR3 loop: CASSLGQGFRGGYTF. The CDR3 coding sequence is TGTGCCAGCAGCTTGGGACAGGGGTTTCGCGGCGGCTACACCTTC.

This clonotype was observed at least ten times. This chain uses TRBV20-1 with TRBJ2-7; D might be TRBD2 (8 bases). Germline CDR1 is DFQATT and CDR2 is SNEGSKA (reference sequence). This CDR3 is 14 amino acids long. V lost 5 bases and J 3 bases, leaving 17 bases between the germline ends. The CDR3 coding sequence is TGCAGTGCTCACCGGGGGGGACAGAACTACGAGCAGTACTTC. It codes for CSAHRGGQNYEQYF.